The rows below give T cell receptor beta chains drawn from one sample of a study of T cell repertoires in cytomegalovirus infection. TCRdb ran MiXCR on the reads and lists one entry per CDR3 protein. The sample yields 69,000 or so distinct CDR3 sequences, around 28% seen once. Their target antigens are unknown. This specimen was CD8+ T cells from cultured PBMCs, taken from culture after CMV antigen stimulation. These receptor sequences come from a human donor in good health (CMV status not recorded). Some clones in this sample may be carry-over from other donors' samples. Each CDR3 is given with its conserved first and last residue. A D gene is named only where the DNA matches it firmly. Size is stated for part of the rows, as once, few or many counts, or as a class when the clone is expanded.

clone_size,d_call,j_call,v_call,cdr3_nt,cdr3_aa
.,TRBD2,TRBJ2-2,TRBV7-2,TGTGCCAGCAGCTTAGCGATTGGGACTAGCGGGAATGATTTCAGTTTGTTCTCCGGGGAGCTGTTTTTT,CASSLAIGTSGNDFSLFSGELFF
many,.,TRBJ1-2,TRBV27,TGTGCCAGCTACGGGGTCTTAGGGGATGGCTACACCTTC,CASYGVLGDGYTF
.,TRBD2,TRBJ2-1,TRBV6-6,TGTGCCAGCAGTTACTCGACCCGGACTAGCGGATACAATGAGCAGTTCTTC,CASSYSTRTSGYNEQFF
.,.,TRBJ1-1,TRBV2,TGTGCCAGCAGAGACAGCGGAGACACTGAAGCTTTCTTT,CASRDSGDTEAFF
many,.,TRBJ2-7,TRBV12-3/TRBV12-4,TGTGCCAGCAGTAGTGGACACCTTTCCTACGAGCAGTACTTC,CASSSGHLSYEQYF
many,.,TRBJ1-6,TRBV6-1,TGTGCCAGCAGTGAAGGAAGGGCAGGGGCTACCTTGAGGAATAATTCACCCCTCCACTTT,CASSEGRAGATLRNNSPLHF
many,.,TRBJ1-6,TRBV5-6,TGTGCCAGCAGCGGCGGGATAGGCCAGAATTCACCCCTCCACTTT,CASSGGIGQNSPLHF
.,.,TRBJ1-2,TRBV7-2,TGTGCCAGCAGCTTAGAAGGATGGGCCGACTACACCTTC,CASSLEGWADYTF
.,TRBD1,TRBJ2-3,TRBV20-1,TGCAGTGCTAGAGATAGGACAGGGAGCACAGATACGCAGTATTTT,CSARDRTGSTDTQYF
few,TRBD2,TRBJ2-1,TRBV4-3,TGCGCCAGCAGCCAAGATGGTACTAGCGGCTACAATGAGCAGTTCTTC,CASSQDGTSGYNEQFF
few,TRBD2,TRBJ2-1,TRBV6-2/TRBV6-3,TGTGCCAGCAGCCGACTAGCACCGGGTGTCAATGAGCAGTTCTTC,CASSRLAPGVNEQFF
.,TRBD2,TRBJ2-5,TRBV12-3/TRBV12-4,TGTGCCAGCAGTTTAGGGCTAGCGGGAGTACGAGAGACCCAGTACTTC,CASSLGLAGVRETQYF
.,.,TRBJ2-5,TRBV5-6,TGTGCCAGCAGCTTGGACTCAGGGTCGGAGGCGGGGACCCAGTACTTC,CASSLDSGSEAGTQYF
.,TRBD2,TRBJ2-3,TRBV19,TGTGCCAGTAGTATAGCCACGGGGGGGACGACAGATACGCAGTATTTT,CASSIATGGTTDTQYF
.,TRBD2,TRBJ2-1,TRBV28,TGTGCCAGCAGTTTAAGTAGCGGGGGGGTGGAAGAGCAGTTCTTC,CASSLSSGGVEEQFF
few,TRBD2,TRBJ2-3,TRBV7-6,TGTGCCAGCAGCGTTGGAGCGGGGTCTAGCACAGATACGCAGTATTTT,CASSVGAGSSTDTQYF
.,.,TRBJ2-1,TRBV7-8,TGTGCCAGCAGCTTAGGGTCCGGGACTGTTCATAATGAGCAGTTCTTC,CASSLGSGTVHNEQFF
few,.,TRBJ1-1,TRBV27,TGTGCCAGCAGTTTATCGCCCCTGGGAGAGGGCACTGAAGCTTTCTTT,CASSLSPLGEGTEAFF
many,.,TRBJ2-2,TRBV12-3/TRBV12-4,TGTGCCAGCAGTCTGCGACAAGCCGGGGAGCTGTTTTTT,CASSLRQAGELFF
few,.,TRBJ2-3,TRBV20-1,TGCAGTGCTAGGGGGACTTTCCTGACAGATACGCAGTATTTT,CSARGTFLTDTQYF
many,.,TRBJ2-1,TRBV20-1,TGCAGTGCTAGAGAGTGGCTACTAGACCACAATGAGCAGTTCTTC,CSAREWLLDHNEQFF
.,TRBD1,TRBJ1-5,TRBV9,TGTGCCAGCAGCCCACAGGGGAAGAGCAATCAGCCCCAGCATTTT,CASSPQGKSNQPQHF
few,.,TRBJ1-5,TRBV12-3/TRBV12-4,TGTGCCAGCGGCCATCGACAGGCACTTAGCAATCAGCCCCAGCATTTT,CASGHRQALSNQPQHF
.,TRBD2,TRBJ2-3,TRBV7-6,TGTGCCAGCAGCCCCTCCCGAGCGGGAGGGGATACGCAGTATTTT,CASSPSRAGGDTQYF
many,TRBD1,TRBJ1-1,TRBV12-3/TRBV12-4,TGTGCCAGCAGTTCGACAGGGTACACTGAAGCTTTCTTT,CASSSTGYTEAFF
many,TRBD1,TRBJ1-2,TRBV7-8,TGTGCCAGCAGCCCGGGACAGGGAACCTATGGCTACACCTTC,CASSPGQGTYGYTF
.,TRBD1,TRBJ1-5,TRBV19,TGTGCCAGTAGTCGGGACAGGGGAAATAGCAATCAGCCCCAGCATTTT,CASSRDRGNSNQPQHF
.,.,TRBJ2-7,TRBV28,TGTGCCAGCAGTTTAAGCACATACTACGAGCAGTACTTC,CASSLSTYYEQYF
.,.,TRBJ1-6,TRBV27,TGTGCCAGCACGAGGGCCGGGGCACCCCTCCACTTT,CASTRAGAPLHF
.,TRBD2,TRBJ2-1,TRBV7-9,TGTGCCAGCAGCTCACCTCCGGGACTAGCGGGAGCTGACAATGAGCAGTTCTTC,CASSSPPGLAGADNEQFF
.,TRBD2,TRBJ2-1,TRBV4-3,TGCGCCAGCAGCCAAGATGTAGCGGGAGCCGGGAATGAGCAGTTCTTC,CASSQDVAGAGNEQFF
few,.,TRBJ2-7,TRBV12-3/TRBV12-4,TGTGCCAGCAGTTTTAACAGGGTGGGAGAGCAGTACTTC,CASSFNRVGEQYF
few,TRBD1,TRBJ2-6,TRBV4-1,TGCGCCAGCAGCCAAGAAAGGACAGGGGATCCTGGGGCCAACGTCCTGACTTTC,CASSQERTGDPGANVLTF
.,TRBD1,TRBJ1-3,TRBV2,TGTGCCAGCAGTCCTAGGACAGGGGTTCCTTCCCCCTCTGGAAACACCATATATTTT,CASSPRTGVPSPSGNTIYF
.,TRBD1,TRBJ1-4,TRBV4-1,TGCGCCAGCAGCCAGGAGAGACAGGGCTTTAATGAAAAACTGTTTTTT,CASSQERQGFNEKLFF